This TCR beta chain was obtained from a study of neoadjuvant anti-PD-1 for oral cavity cancer. Germline V gene data show CDR1 as SGHRS and CDR2 as YFSETQ. The CDR3 is made up of 14 amino acids. As to time point: after neoadjuvant nivolumab, at surgical resection. Sequenced by immunoSEQ multiplex PCR; TCRdb stores in-frame clones only, minus some. The sample has about 42,000 clones, roughly 77% seen once. Remarks on this clone: At one end the junction does not follow the germline gene, possibly because of a read error.

The TCR sequence derives from a person between 40 and 85 years old with oral cavity squamous cell carcinoma. The chain employs TRBV5-1 and TRBJ2-2, with D possibly called TRBD1 or TRBD2 (5 bases each). Sequencing used PBMCs, obtained after nivolumab (anti-PD-1) treatment. The CDR3 spells CASSSGRTTWELFF. In DNA form, the CDR3 reads TGCGCCAGCAGCTCGGGACGGACCACCTGGGAGCTGTTTTTT.